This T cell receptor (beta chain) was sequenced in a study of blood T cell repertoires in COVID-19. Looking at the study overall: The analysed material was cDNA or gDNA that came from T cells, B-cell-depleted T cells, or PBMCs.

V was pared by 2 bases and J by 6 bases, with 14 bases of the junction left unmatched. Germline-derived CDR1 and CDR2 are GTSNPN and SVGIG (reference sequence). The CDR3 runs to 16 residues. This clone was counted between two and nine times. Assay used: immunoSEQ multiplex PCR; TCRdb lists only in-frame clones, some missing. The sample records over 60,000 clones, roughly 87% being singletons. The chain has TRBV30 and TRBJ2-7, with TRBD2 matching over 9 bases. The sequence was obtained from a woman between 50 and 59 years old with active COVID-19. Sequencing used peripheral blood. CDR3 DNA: TGTGCCTGGAGTCCCCGGGCTAGCGGGAAGTGGGGCGAGCAGTACTTC. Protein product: CAWSPRASGKWGEQYF.